This TCR beta chain was observed in a study of T cell responses to AZD1222 COVID-19 vaccine. Repertoires were generated with immunoSEQ multiplex PCR, while TCRdb's copy carries only in-frame clones and drops some. The table lists about 180,000 clones, about 91% of them singletons. CDR1 and CDR2 from the germline V gene are MRHNA and SNTAGT. This CDR3 is built from 15 residues. The V end lost 4 bases, the J end lost 0 bases, and 9 bases lay between the germline ends. General observations from the study: Spike-specific TCR breadth and depth went up after people got two AZD1222 doses. Only a handful of AZD1222 recipients tested seropositive at baseline.

Concerning this clone itself: Its matching antigen is unknown.

Material: peripheral blood, obtained on day 0 of AZD1222 vaccination. This TCR derives from an adult in good health. This chain connects TRBV6-4 to TRBJ2-2; D is unclear. The CDR3 loop is CASSVVGTNTGELFF. The CDR3 nucleotides are TGTGCCAGCAGTGTAGTTGGTACGAACACCGGGGAGCTGTTTTTT.